This T cell receptor beta chain was recorded in a study of prognosis after radiotherapy for stage I lung cancer. This CDR3 has 15 amino acids. In germline, CDR1 is ENHRY, CDR2 SYGVKD. Trimming took 7 bases from V and 3 from J; bases not matched to a gene: 11. A few counts support this clonotype. With two time points in the design, 6 to 7.5 milliliters of peripheral blood were drawn at each one. It was by two-round multiplex PCR that TCR beta CDR3 was amplified from genomic DNA. Amplification during the initial PCR round employed primers specific to each TRBV and TRBJ gene. Second-round PCR used universal primers. From the multiplex PCR reads, TCRdb called clonotypes with MiXCR, one entry per CDR3 protein. In the table there are fewer than 30,000 distinct CDR3 sequences, roughly 30% of which are singletons.

The sequence came from a donor older than 45 with non-small cell lung cancer. This sample comprised PBMCs, obtained before or after stereotactic body radiation therapy (not recorded which). The chain uses TRBV10-3 and TRBJ1-1; 7 nucleotides align to TRBD1. The CDR3: CAITGGATGDTEAFF. CDR3 bases: TGTGCCATCACCGGGGGTGCAACAGGGGACACTGAAGCTTTCTTT.